Each of the 8 T cell receptor beta chains below was sequenced from the same sample in a study of shared clonotypes between healthy human individuals. Data came from immunoSEQ multiplex PCR; TCRdb stores just in-frame clones and leaves some out. The sample lists some 95,000 clones, 68% occurring once. Sequenced material: memory CD8+ T cells sorted from blood. As to subset: CD45RO+ cells pooled with CCR7-negative TemRA cells. These TCRs come from a man under 40 in good health.

The V gene is TRBV4-3, the J gene TRBJ1-4; a possible D gene is TRBD1 (5 bases). Germline CDR1 is LGHNA and CDR2 is YSLEER. V was shortened by 0 bases and J by 2 bases, with 7 bases between the two germline ends. The length of the CDR3 is 15 residues. CDR3: CASSQDPGTNEKLFF. For the CDR3, the DNA is TGCGCCAGCAGCCAAGATCCAGGGACTAATGAAAAACTGTTTTTT.

The chain employs TRBV2 and TRBJ2-5; D may be TRBD1 (5 bases). Germline V gene sequence: CDR1 SNHLY, CDR2 FYNNEI. This CDR3 has 15 amino acids. The V end lost 5 bases, the J end lost 1 base, and 14 bases lay between the germline ends. This CDR3 reads CASSTPRVAQETQYF. DNA for the CDR3: TGTGCCAGCAGTACGCCCAGGGTGGCCCAAGAGACCCAGTACTTC.

The chain links TRBV11-2 to TRBJ1-2; perhaps TRBD1 as D (5 bases). The CDR3 is 13 residues long. Germline-derived CDR1 and CDR2 are SGHAT and FQNNGV. V was shortened by 3 bases and J by 5 bases, with 10 bases between the two germline ends. Here the CDR3 reads CASSFQGGYGYTF. CDR3 DNA sequence: TGTGCCAGCAGCTTTCAGGGCGGGTATGGCTACACCTTC.

This rearrangement joins TRBV5-1 to TRBJ2-1; D remains ambiguous. This CDR3 contains 15 residues. CDR1 and CDR2 (germline): SGHRS, YFSETQ. V was pared by 2 bases and J by 0 bases, with 9 bases between. As DNA, the CDR3 is TGCGCCAGCAGCTTTCTGGTGAGCTCCTACAATGAGCAGTTCTTC. Protein product: CASSFLVSSYNEQFF.

The genes are TRBV5-1 and TRBJ2-3; 11 bases fit TRBD1. J gave up 4 bases and V 5 bases, and 6 bases lay outside the gene matches. The CDR3 has 15 amino acids. CDR1 and CDR2 from the germline V gene are SGHRS and YFSETQ. The CDR3 DNA sequence: TGCGCCAGCAGATCGGGACAGGGGGGAGCAGATACGCAGTATTTT. This translates into CASRSGQGGADTQYF.

This clone was counted between two and nine times. The rearrangement uses TRBV6-4 and TRBJ2-7; the D call may be TRBD1 or TRBD2 (8 bases each). With 6 bases removed from V and 0 bases from J, the gap between germline ends came to 24 bases. The CDR3 sequence is 18 residues long. CDR1 is MRHNA and CDR2 is SNTAGT in the germline V gene. The CDR3 protein is CASRRKDRGSGNSYEQYF. The CDR3 DNA sequence: TGTGCCAGCAGGCGCAAAGACAGGGGTAGCGGGAACTCCTACGAGCAGTACTTC.

The chain uses TRBV6-1 and TRBJ2-5; D is uncertain. V was pared by 2 bases and J by 6 bases, with 10 bases between. Germline CDR1 is MNHNS and CDR2 is SASEGT. CDR3 length equals 13 residues. In nucleotides, the CDR3 is TGTGCCAGCAGTGAAAATGGGGAAAAGACCCAGTACTTC. Its protein is CASSENGEKTQYF.

This clone was recorded many times. The gene calls are TRBV7-6 and TRBJ2-3, with 12 bases matching TRBD2. Germline V gives CDR1 SGHVS, CDR2 FNYEAQ. This CDR3 is built from 17 residues. J was trimmed by 3 bases and V by 5 bases; bases with no gene match: 9. CDR3 protein: CASSERLAGEGTDTQYF. Written as DNA, the CDR3 is TGTGCCAGCAGCGAAAGACTAGCGGGAGAGGGGACAGATACGCAGTATTTT.